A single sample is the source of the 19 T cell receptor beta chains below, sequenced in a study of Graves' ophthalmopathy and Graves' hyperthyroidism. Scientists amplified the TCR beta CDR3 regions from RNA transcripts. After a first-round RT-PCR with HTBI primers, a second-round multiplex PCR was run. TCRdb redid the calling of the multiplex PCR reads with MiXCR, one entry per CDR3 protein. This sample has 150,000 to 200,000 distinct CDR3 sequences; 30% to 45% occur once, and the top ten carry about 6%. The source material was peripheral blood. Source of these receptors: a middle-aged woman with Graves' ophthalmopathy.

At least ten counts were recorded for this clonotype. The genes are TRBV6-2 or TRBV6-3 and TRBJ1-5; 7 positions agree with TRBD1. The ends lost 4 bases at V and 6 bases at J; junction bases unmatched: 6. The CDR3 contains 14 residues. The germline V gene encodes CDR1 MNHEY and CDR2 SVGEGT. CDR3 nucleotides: TGTGCCAGCAGTTTTGTAGGGGGCGTTCAGCCCCAGCATTTT. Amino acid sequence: CASSFVGGVQPQHF.

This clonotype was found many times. The CDR3 nucleotides are TGTGCCAGCAGTTTAGGAAACAGGGGCGTCTATGGCTACACCTTC. It codes for CASSLGNRGVYGYTF. V usage is TRBV28 and J usage is TRBJ1-2; 7 nucleotides match TRBD1. Trimming at V came to 2 bases and at J to 4 bases, leaving 7 bases not matched to a gene. CDR3 length: 15 amino acids. Germline CDR1 and CDR2: MDHEN and SYDVKM.

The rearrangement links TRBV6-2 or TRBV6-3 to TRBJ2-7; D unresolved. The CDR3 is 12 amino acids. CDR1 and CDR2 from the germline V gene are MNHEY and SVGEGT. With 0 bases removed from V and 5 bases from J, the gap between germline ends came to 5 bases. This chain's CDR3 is CASSYSKDEQYF. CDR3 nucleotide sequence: TGTGCCAGCAGTTACTCGAAAGACGAGCAGTACTTC.

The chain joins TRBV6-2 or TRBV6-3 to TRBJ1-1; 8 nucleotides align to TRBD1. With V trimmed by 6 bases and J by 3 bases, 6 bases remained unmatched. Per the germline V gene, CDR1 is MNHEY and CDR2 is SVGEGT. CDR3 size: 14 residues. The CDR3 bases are TGTGCCAGCAGCAGACAGGGGACGGACACTGAAGCTTTCTTT. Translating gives CASSRQGTDTEAFF.

The DNA for the CDR3 is TGTGCCTGGTCCCGAACAGTTACCGGGGAGCTGTTTTTT. Translated, it gives CAWSRTVTGELFF. The chain uses TRBV30 and TRBJ2-2; D unclear. Germline V gene lookup returns CDR1 GTSNPN and CDR2 SVGIG (reference sequence). Deletions cut 5 bases from V and 5 bases from J, with 12 bases between. The CDR3 consists of 13 residues.

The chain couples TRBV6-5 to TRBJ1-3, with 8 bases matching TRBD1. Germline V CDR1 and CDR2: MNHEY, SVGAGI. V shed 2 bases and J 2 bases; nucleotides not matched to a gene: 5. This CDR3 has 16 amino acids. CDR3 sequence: CASSYRQGIAGNTIYF. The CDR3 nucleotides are TGTGCCAGCAGTTACCGACAGGGGATTGCTGGAAACACCATATATTTT.

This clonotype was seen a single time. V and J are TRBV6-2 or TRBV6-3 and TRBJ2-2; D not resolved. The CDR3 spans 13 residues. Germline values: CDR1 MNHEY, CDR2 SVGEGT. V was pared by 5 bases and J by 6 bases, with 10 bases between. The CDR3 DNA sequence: TGTGCCAGCAGTGAGGTGTTGGCCGGGGAGCTGTTTTTT. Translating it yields CASSEVLAGELFF.

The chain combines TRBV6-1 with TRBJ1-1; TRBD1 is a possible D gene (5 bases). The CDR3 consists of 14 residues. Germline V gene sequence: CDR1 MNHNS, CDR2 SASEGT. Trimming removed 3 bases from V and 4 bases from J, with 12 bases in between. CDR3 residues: CASSEMAGTTEAFF. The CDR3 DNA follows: TGTGCCAGCAGTGAGATGGCAGGGACCACTGAAGCTTTCTTT.

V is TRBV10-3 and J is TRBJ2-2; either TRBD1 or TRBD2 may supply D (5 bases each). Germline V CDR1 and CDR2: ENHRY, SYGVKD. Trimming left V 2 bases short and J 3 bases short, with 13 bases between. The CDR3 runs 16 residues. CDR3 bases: TGTGCCATCAGTGAGCGAACGGGGCCTTACACCGGGGAGCTGTTTTTT. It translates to CAISERTGPYTGELFF.

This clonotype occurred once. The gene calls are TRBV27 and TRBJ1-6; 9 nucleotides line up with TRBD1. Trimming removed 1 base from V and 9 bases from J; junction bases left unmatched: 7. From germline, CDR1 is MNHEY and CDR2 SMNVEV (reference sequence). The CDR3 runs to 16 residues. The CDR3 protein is CASSLWADRGASPLHF. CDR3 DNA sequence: TGTGCCAGCAGTTTATGGGCGGACAGGGGCGCTTCACCCCTCCACTTT.

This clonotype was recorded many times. The CDR3 sequence is CAWSDRAAFF. The CDR3 DNA follows: TGTGCCTGGAGTGATCGGGCGGCTTTCTTT. The chain combines TRBV30 with TRBJ1-1; D is undetermined. CDR3 size: 10 residues. Trimming shortened V by 1 base and J by 11 bases, and 8 bases separated the two germline ends. The germline gives CDR1 GTSNPN, CDR2 SVGIG (reference sequence).

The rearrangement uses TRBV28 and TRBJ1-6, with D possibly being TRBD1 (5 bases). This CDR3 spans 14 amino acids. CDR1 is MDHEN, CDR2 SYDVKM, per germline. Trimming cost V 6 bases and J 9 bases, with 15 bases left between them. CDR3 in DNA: TGTGCCAGCAGACGGACACGGCTTGGTTCACCCCTCCACTTT. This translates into CASRRTRLGSPLHF.

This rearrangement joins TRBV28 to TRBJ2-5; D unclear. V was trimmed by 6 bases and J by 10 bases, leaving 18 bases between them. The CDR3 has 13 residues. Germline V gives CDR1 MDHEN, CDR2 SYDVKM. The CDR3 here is CASSNSRHLDQYF. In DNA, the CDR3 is TGTGCCAGCAGCAACTCCCGACACCTCGACCAGTACTTC.

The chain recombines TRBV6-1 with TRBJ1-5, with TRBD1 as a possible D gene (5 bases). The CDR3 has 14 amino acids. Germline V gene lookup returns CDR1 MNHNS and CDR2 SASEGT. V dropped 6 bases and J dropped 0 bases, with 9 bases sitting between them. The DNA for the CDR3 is TGTGCCAGCAGGCCGAGGGGTAGCAATCAGCCCCAGCATTTT. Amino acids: CASRPRGSNQPQHF.

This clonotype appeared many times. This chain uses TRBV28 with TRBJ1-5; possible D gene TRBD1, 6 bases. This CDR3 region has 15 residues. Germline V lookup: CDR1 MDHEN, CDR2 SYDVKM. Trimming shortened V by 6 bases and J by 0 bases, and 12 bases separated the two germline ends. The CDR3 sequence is CASRRGGYSNQPQHF. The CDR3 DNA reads TGTGCCAGCAGGAGAGGGGGGTATAGCAATCAGCCCCAGCATTTT.

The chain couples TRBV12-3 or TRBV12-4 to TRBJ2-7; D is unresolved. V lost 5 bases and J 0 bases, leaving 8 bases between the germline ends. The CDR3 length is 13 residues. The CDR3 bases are TGTGCCAGCAGTCAAGGGTCCTCCTACGAGCAGTACTTC. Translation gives CASSQGSSYEQYF.

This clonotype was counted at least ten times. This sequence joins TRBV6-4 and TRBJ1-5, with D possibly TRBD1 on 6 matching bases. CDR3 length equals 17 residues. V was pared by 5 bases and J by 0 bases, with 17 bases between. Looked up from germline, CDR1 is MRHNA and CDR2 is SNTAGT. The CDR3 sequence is CASSPGHQTISNQPQHF. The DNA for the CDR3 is TGTGCCAGCAGTCCGGGACACCAAACAATTAGCAATCAGCCCCAGCATTTT.

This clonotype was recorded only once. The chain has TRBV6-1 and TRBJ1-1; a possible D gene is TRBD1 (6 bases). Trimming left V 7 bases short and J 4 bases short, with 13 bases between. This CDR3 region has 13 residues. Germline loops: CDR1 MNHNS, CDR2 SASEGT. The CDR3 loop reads CASKGEMATEAFF. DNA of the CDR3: TGTGCCAGCAAGGGGGAAATGGCCACTGAAGCTTTCTTT.

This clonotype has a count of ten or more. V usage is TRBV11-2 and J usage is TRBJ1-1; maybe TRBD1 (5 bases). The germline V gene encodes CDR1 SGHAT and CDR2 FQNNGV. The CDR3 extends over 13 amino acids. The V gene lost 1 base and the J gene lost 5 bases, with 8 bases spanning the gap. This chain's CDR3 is CASSLVRGTEAFF. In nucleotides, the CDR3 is TGTGCCAGCAGCTTAGTTCGGGGGACTGAAGCTTTCTTT. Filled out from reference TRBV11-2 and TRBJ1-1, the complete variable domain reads EAGVAQSPRYKIIEKRQSVAFWCNPISGHATLYWYQQILGQGPKLLIQFQNNGVVDDSQLPKDRFSAERLKGVDSTLKIQPAKLEDSAVYLCASSLVRGTEAFFGQGTRLTVV.